This TCR beta chain is from a study of radiotherapy plus CTLA-4 blockade in lung cancer. In the study overall: Among patients, roughly 18% showed objective responses, and 31% had disease control.

Chemo-refractory metastatic non-small-cell lung cancer patients were treated with focal radiation plus CTLA-4 blockade with ipilimumab. CDR1 is SGHRS, CDR2 YFSETQ, per germline. The germline V and J ends were trimmed by 0 bases and 2 bases, with 9 bases remaining between them. This CDR3 comprises 15 residues. Profiling relied on immunoSEQ multiplex PCR, and the TCRdb table lists in-frame clones only, not all of them. The table records about 31,000 clones, approximately 80% of them present only once. Study conclusions and caveats: Reported findings show early blood T cell clone dynamics, with interferon-beta, best predicted response. The study found tumor-derived TCR clones expanded in blood after radiotherapy plus ipilimumab.

Details on this clone: Antigen specificity is unknown. A much bigger clone sits one base away, suggesting this may be a read error.

This clonotype was obtained from a human donor with non-small cell lung cancer who had stable disease on radiotherapy plus ipilimumab. Sequences were derived from peripheral blood, sampled from a patient treated with radiotherapy plus ipilimumab. The chain links TRBV5-1 to TRBJ1-5; no clear D gene. CDR3 protein: CASSLVGVGNQPQHF. Written as DNA, the CDR3 is TGCGCCAGCAGCTTGGTAGGTGTTGGCAATCAGCCCCAGCATTTT.